Listed here is a single T cell receptor beta chain. Germline V gene lookup returns CDR1 SGHNT and CDR2 YYREEE (reference sequence). The CDR3 has 15 amino acids. The ends were cut back, 0 bases at V and 0 bases at J, with 6 bases in the middle. The sample originates from a study of control samples from healthy donors and cancer patients. TCRdb's copy holds only in-frame clones and misses some; the assay was immunoSEQ multiplex PCR. The repertoire holds roughly 140,000 clones, 93% seen once, with over 2% in the top ten. Sequenced input: blood. The origin of this receptor is a man aged 45 to 65 in good health. V and J are TRBV5-4 and TRBJ1-4; no reliable D call. The CDR3 spells CASSLAGATNEKLFF. CDR3 DNA: TGTGCCAGCAGCTTGGCCGGAGCAACTAATGAAAAACTGTTTTTT.